This T cell receptor (beta chain) is drawn from a study of T cells in women clearing cervical HPV infection. Germline V lookup: CDR1 SGHTA, CDR2 FQGNSA. This CDR3 contains 15 residues. Unmatched junction bases numbered 8, after V lost 5 bases and J lost 2 bases. TCRdb's copy holds only in-frame clones and misses some; the assay was immunoSEQ multiplex PCR. The listing contains roughly 35,000 clones. Turning to this clone: Read coverage stops 3 residues before the CDR3 terminus; the germline J gene supplies the remainder.

J is TRBJ2-5 and V is TRBV7-2; 7 nucleotides line up with TRBD2. Sequenced sample: blood buffy coat. The clonotype originates from a woman aged 18-69 years with a cervical HPV16 infection that either progressed to CIN3+ or cleared (not recorded which). CDR3 protein: CASSDEPGGQETQYF. The sequenced part of the CDR3 DNA is TGTGCCAGCAGCGACGAACCGGGGGGACAAGAGACC. Looking up the rest from reference TRBV7-2 and TRBJ2-5 gives the full variable domain: GAGVSQSPSNKVTEKGKDVELRCDPISGHTALYWYRQSLGQGLEFLIYFQGNSAPDKSGLPSDRFSAERTGGSVSTLTIQRTQQEDSAVYLCASSDEPGGQETQYFGPGTRLLVL.